This TCR beta chain was sequenced during a study of graft-versus-host responses after intestinal transplantation. Sequenced by immunoSEQ multiplex PCR; TCRdb stores in-frame clones only, minus some. The sample includes roughly 90,000 clones, around 90% of them seen just once. Points on this clone: As yet, its antigen is unknown.

The germline V gene encodes CDR1 LNHDA and CDR2 SQIVND (reference sequence). The V gene lost 9 bases and the J gene lost 1 base, with 13 bases spanning the gap. This CDR3 is built from 14 residues. The sample consisted of unstimulated CD4+ T cells sorted from spleen or lymph node cells, taken before transplant. The receptor's source is a human donor who was the organ donor for an intestinal transplant. The J gene is TRBJ1-5, the V gene TRBV19; D is uncertain. CDR3 sequence (DNA): TGTGCCAGGGACTTGTGGGTGAGCAATCAGCCCCAGCATTTT. Its protein is CARDLWVSNQPQHF.